The source of this TCR beta chain is a study of patients and donors after allogeneic stem cell transplantation. After removal of 2 bases from V and 3 bases from J, the junction contained 2 bases not matched to a gene. The CDR3 covers 14 residues. TCRdb used MiXCR to reprocess the RT-PCR reads, holding one entry per CDR3 protein. The table includes about 960,000 distinct CDR3 sequences, roughly 18% detected once. Sequencing was carried out using blood, either unsorted or a sorted T cell fraction (not recorded which). V gene TRBV12-3 or TRBV12-4 combines with J gene TRBJ1-2; 8 bases line up with TRBD1. The clonotype originates from a human donor who was either an allogeneic HSCT recipient or a stem cell or donor lymphocyte infusion donor (not recorded which). It is not recorded whose cells these are; they may come from a transplant donor. The CDR3 here is CASSLSGGDYGYTF. The CDR3 coding sequence is TGTGCCAGCAGTTTATCAGGGGGCGACTATGGCTACACCTTC.